The 15 T cell receptor beta chains listed next were all sequenced from one sample in a study of blood T cell repertoires in COVID-19. Sequenced by immunoSEQ multiplex PCR; TCRdb stores in-frame clones only, minus some. The table includes some 290,000 clones, approximately 89% detected once. Material: PBMCs or T cells enriched from blood (not recorded which). Receptors originate from a woman aged 25-40 years who had recovered from COVID-19.

This chain connects TRBV25-1 to TRBJ2-2; D call uncertain. The V and J ends lost 3 bases and 1 base respectively, with 12 bases between them. CDR1 MGHDK and CDR2 SYGVNS come from the germline V gene. The CDR3 covers 16 residues. The CDR3 loop reads CASSDRILENTGELFF. The DNA for the CDR3 is TGTGCCAGCAGTGACCGAATTCTAGAGAACACCGGGGAGCTGTTTTTT.

V usage is TRBV5-1 and J usage is TRBJ1-2, with 8 bases identical to TRBD1. The germline V gene encodes CDR1 SGHRS and CDR2 YFSETQ. The CDR3 is 17 residues long. V dropped 3 bases and J dropped 5; count of bases not matched to a gene: 15. The CDR3 loop reads CASSYRDRRLSPYGYTF. The CDR3 nucleotides are TGCGCCAGCAGCTACCGGGACAGGAGACTTAGCCCTTATGGCTACACCTTC.

The chain joins TRBV6-5 to TRBJ1-6; 9 bases agree with TRBD1. J lost 9 bases, V lost 5 bases, and 5 bases had no gene match. CDR1 and CDR2 (germline): MNHEY, SVGAGI. CDR3 length: 14 amino acids. The CDR3 spells CASSRTGVFSPLHF. In DNA form, the CDR3 reads TGTGCCAGCAGTCGGACAGGGGTATTTTCACCCCTCCACTTT.

The chain recombines TRBV28 with TRBJ1-2; D ambiguous. The germline V gene has CDR1 MDHEN and CDR2 SYDVKM. The CDR3 loop spans 13 amino acids. Between the trimmed V and J ends, which lost 5 bases and 7 bases, there was a span of 14 bases. The CDR3 spells CASSLPSAAGYTF. CDR3 sequence (DNA): TGTGCCAGCAGTCTCCCCTCTGCGGCTGGCTACACCTTC.

This chain uses TRBV11-3 with TRBJ2-7, with 7 bases fitting TRBD1. Looked up from germline, CDR1 is SGHNT and CDR2 is YENEEA. Losses at the gene ends were 5 bases for V and 1 base for J; bases not matched to a gene: 8. This CDR3 has 15 residues. The CDR3 region is CASSIHWGQSYEQYF. The CDR3 DNA reads TGTGCCAGCAGCATACACTGGGGACAGTCCTACGAGCAGTACTTC.

The J gene is TRBJ1-1, the V gene TRBV4-2, with no clear D. Germline V CDR1 and CDR2: LGHNA, YNFKEQ. Between the trimmed V and J ends, which lost 3 bases and 1 base, there was a span of 12 bases. This CDR3 is 15 amino acids long. CDR3 amino acids: CASSQVVEGNTEAFF. DNA for the CDR3: TGTGCCAGCAGCCAGGTGGTCGAGGGGAACACTGAAGCTTTCTTT.

The chain carries TRBV19 and TRBJ2-5; TRBD2 matches 7 bases. The CDR3 is made up of 18 amino acids. Looked up from germline, CDR1 is LNHDA and CDR2 is SQIVND (reference sequence). J lost 4 bases, V lost 4 bases, and 18 bases had no gene match. The DNA for the CDR3 is TGTGCCAGTAGTACGAGGAGCCTAGCGGAAATTTTGGGAGAGACCCAGTACTTC. This sequence encodes CASSTRSLAEILGETQYF. Together with reference TRBV19 and TRBJ2-5, the CDR3 gives the full variable domain: DGGITQSPKYLFRKEGQNVTLSCEQNLNHDAMYWYRQDPGQGLRLIYYSQIVNDFQKGDIAEGYSVSREKKESFPLTVTSAQKNPTAFYLCASSTRSLAEILGETQYFGPGTRLLVL.

The V gene is TRBV28, the J gene TRBJ2-7; D perhaps matches TRBD1 (6 bases). The V end lost 5 bases, the J end lost 3 bases, and 23 bases lay between the germline ends. The germline gives CDR1 MDHEN, CDR2 SYDVKM. This CDR3 has 17 amino acids. In nucleotides, the CDR3 is TGTGCCAGCAGTAACCTTGATATGGGGGACACTGACTACGAGCAGTACTTC. It yields the protein CASSNLDMGDTDYEQYF.

The rearrangement links TRBV6-5 to TRBJ1-1; the D is unclear. With 4 bases removed from V and 1 base from J, the gap between germline ends came to 10 bases. The CDR3 runs to 14 residues. The germline V gene has CDR1 MNHEY and CDR2 SVGAGI. In DNA form, the CDR3 reads TGTGCCAGCAGTTGGCGGCCTCGGAACACTGAAGCTTTCTTT. The encoded protein is CASSWRPRNTEAFF.

The CDR3 loop reads CASSVGERVYEQYF. CDR3 nucleotides: TGCGCCAGCAGTGTTGGCGAGCGTGTCTACGAGCAGTACTTC. This chain joins TRBV10-2 and TRBJ2-7, with D unclear. There are 14 residues in the CDR3. Trimming shortened V by 4 bases and J by 3 bases, and 13 bases separated the two germline ends. In germline, CDR1 is WSHSY, CDR2 SAAADI.

CDR3 protein: CASSLRPIRAETGLVGGYTF. The CDR3 DNA reads TGTGCCAGCAGTTTACGCCCGATAAGGGCAGAAACAGGCCTGGTGGGTGGCTACACCTTC. The chain employs TRBV27 and TRBJ1-2; D might be TRBD1 (5 bases). This CDR3 region has 20 residues. Trimming removed 2 bases at V and 7 bases at J, with 32 bases between. The germline CDR1 and CDR2 sequences are MNHEY and SMNVEV (reference sequence).

The chain recombines TRBV11-2 with TRBJ2-7; 8 nucleotides match TRBD2. Germline values: CDR1 SGHAT, CDR2 FQNNGV. This CDR3 contains 17 residues. J lost 6 bases, V lost 0 bases, and 13 bases had no gene match. CDR3 in DNA: TGTGCCAGCAGCTTAGATGCAGCGGGAGTGGTGGGAGCCGAGCAGTACTTC. As protein: CASSLDAAGVVGAEQYF.

This chain connects TRBV7-9 to TRBJ2-5; 7 bases agree with TRBD2. This CDR3 region has 15 residues. Germline V gene data show CDR1 as SEHNR and CDR2 as FQNEAQ (reference sequence). J gave up 5 bases and V 4 bases, and 10 bases lay outside the gene matches. CDR3 sequence: CASSWAEVGGETQYF. In nucleotides, the CDR3 is TGTGCCAGCAGCTGGGCAGAAGTGGGGGGGGAGACCCAGTACTTC.

V and J are TRBV4-2 and TRBJ2-1, with TRBD2 matching 7 bases. Trimming removed 0 bases from V and 4 bases from J; junction bases left unmatched: 6. Germline loops: CDR1 LGHNA, CDR2 YNFKEQ. This CDR3 contains 16 residues. The DNA for the CDR3 is TGTGCCAGCAGCCAAGATCGCCTAGCGGAATACAATGAGCAGTTCTTC. It codes for CASSQDRLAEYNEQFF.

This clone was counted once. This chain links TRBV10-3 with TRBJ2-7; D perhaps matches TRBD2 (6 bases). Germline-derived CDR1 and CDR2 are ENHRY and SYGVKD. The CDR3 is 14 residues long. V was cut by 3 bases and J by 3 bases, with 12 bases left in between. This CDR3 reads CAISDGGRGYEQYF. CDR3 nucleotides: TGTGCCATCAGTGACGGGGGACGGGGCTACGAGCAGTACTTC.